This entry describes one TCR beta chain. Its antigen is not known. The sample is drawn from a study of cytomegalovirus exposure and HLA in healthy donors. Primers: 60 Vbeta forward and 13 Jbeta reverse. Produced via immunoSEQ multiplex PCR; TCRdb's table is partial and in-frame only. Of about 98,000 clones in the sample, over 60% were seen once. After removal of 6 bases from V and 2 bases from J, the junction contained 10 bases not matched to a gene. The CDR3 is 16 amino acids. CDR1 SGHDN and CDR2 FVKESK come from the germline V gene. Study conclusions and caveats: Reportedly, cytomegalovirus status was diagnosed with high sensitivity and specificity. TCR beta V segments were, for the most part, productive about 87% or about 30% of the time in an earlier analysis.

The sample was PBMCs. This sequence originates from a man aged 60 to 69 in good health and CMV-seropositive. The rearrangement uses TRBV14 and TRBJ2-5; 9 bases match TRBD1. Here the CDR3 reads CASSPWTGVTQETQYF. In DNA, the CDR3 is TGTGCCAGCAGTCCCTGGACAGGGGTAACACAAGAGACCCAGTACTTC. Complete variable domain (other parts from reference TRBV14 and TRBJ2-5): EAGVTQFPSHSVIEKGQTVTLRCDPISGHDNLYWYRRVMGKEIKFLLHFVKESKQDESGMPNNRFLAERTGGTYSTLKVQPAELEDSGVYFCASSPWTGVTQETQYFGPGTRLLVL.